This TCR beta chain originates from a study of shared clonotypes between healthy human individuals. Study-wide findings and caveats: Larger richness was generally estimated for naive than memory subsets. Non-shared clonotypes had lower generation probabilities than those shared by all four donors.

In regard to this clone: Its target is not known.

Germline V gene sequence: CDR1 SGHDT, CDR2 YYEEEE. The CDR3 runs to 15 residues. V lost 1 base to trimming and J lost 2 bases, with 13 bases between them. In the naive CD8 group, cells lacked CD45RO and were positively selected for CCR7, so terminally differentiated effector memory CD45RA+ cells were left out. The table came from immunoSEQ multiplex PCR; TCRdb's copy has only in-frame clones and leaves some out. The sample has more than 2 million clones, 85% to 95% seen once. The J gene is TRBJ2-7, the V gene TRBV5-6, with D perhaps assigned TRBD1 or TRBD2 (6 bases each). Material for sequencing was naive CD8+ T cells sorted from blood. The clonotype was recovered from a man between 18 and 29 years old in good health. As DNA, the CDR3 is TGTGCCAGCAGCTTGCTAACGGGGGCAGCCTACGAGCAGTACTTC. Protein product: CASSLLTGAAYEQYF.